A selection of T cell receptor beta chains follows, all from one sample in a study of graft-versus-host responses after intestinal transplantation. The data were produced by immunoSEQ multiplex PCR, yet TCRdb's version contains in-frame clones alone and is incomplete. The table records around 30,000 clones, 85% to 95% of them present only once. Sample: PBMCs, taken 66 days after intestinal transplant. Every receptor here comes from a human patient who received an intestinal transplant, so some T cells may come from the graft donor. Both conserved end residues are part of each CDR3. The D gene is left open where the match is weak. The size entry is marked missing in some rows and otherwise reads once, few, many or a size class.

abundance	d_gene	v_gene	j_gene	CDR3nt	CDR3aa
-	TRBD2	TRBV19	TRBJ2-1	TGTGCCAGTACCGACGAGACCTTCGCGGGAGCTTTGAATGAGCAGTTCTTC	CASTDETFAGALNEQFF
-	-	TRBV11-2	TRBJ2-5	TGTGCCAGCAGCTGGGGGTTCCAAGAGACCCAGTACTTC	CASSWGFQETQYF
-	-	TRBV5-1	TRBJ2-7	TGCGCCAGCAGCCTAACAGGGCTCGAGCAGTACTTC	CASSLTGLEQYF
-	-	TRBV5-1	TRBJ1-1	TGCGCCAGCAGCTGGTGGTTCCCGAACACTGAAGCTTTCTTT	CASSWWFPNTEAFF
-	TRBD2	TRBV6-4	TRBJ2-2	TGTGCCAGCAGCCAACTAGCGGGGGGCGCCGGGGAGCTGTTTTTT	CASSQLAGGAGELFF
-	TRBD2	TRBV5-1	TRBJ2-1	TGCGCCAGCAGCCCGGGACTAGCGGGGGAACTTAACAATGAGCAGTTCTTC	CASSPGLAGELNNEQFF
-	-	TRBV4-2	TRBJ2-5	TGTGCCAGCAGCCAAGTTAATCCAGGGGAAGAGACCCAGTACTTC	CASSQVNPGEETQYF
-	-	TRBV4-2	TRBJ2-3	TGTGCCAGCAGCCAAGATCAGGGGACCGGCACAGATACGCAGTATTTT	CASSQDQGTGTDTQYF
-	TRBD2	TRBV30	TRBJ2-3	TGTGCCTGGTCGACGGGGGGAGATACGCAGTATTTT	CAWSTGGDTQYF
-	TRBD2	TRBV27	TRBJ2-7	TGTGCCAGCAGTTCAATCGGGACTACCACCTACGAGCAGTACTTC	CASSSIGTTTYEQYF
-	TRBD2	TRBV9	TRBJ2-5	TGTGCCAGCAGCTCTGGCGGGACTAGCGGGACCCAAGAGACCCAGTACTTC	CASSSGGTSGTQETQYF
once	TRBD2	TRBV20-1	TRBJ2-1	TGCAGTGCTAGTGTTGGGGAGGGGCAGTTCTTC	CSASVGEGQFF
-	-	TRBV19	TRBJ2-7	TGTGCCAGTAGTTGGGGGCCGGGGGAGCAGTACTTC	CASSWGPGEQYF
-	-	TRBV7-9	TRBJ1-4	TGTGCCAGCACATCAGGGTCCAACGAAAAACTGTTTTTT	CASTSGSNEKLFF
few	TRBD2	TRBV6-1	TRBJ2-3	TGTGCCAGCAGTGAAGGCGCAGGGAGGGACACAGATACGCAGTATTTT	CASSEGAGRDTDTQYF
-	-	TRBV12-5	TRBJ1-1	TGTCCTCCCCCCTGGGACCAGAGGTTTACTTTCTTT	CPPPWDQRFTFF
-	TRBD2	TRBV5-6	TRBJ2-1	TGTGCCAGCAGCTTGGCCAGTTCTAGCGGGACCATATTGTTCTTC	CASSLASSSGTILFF
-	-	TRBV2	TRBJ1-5	TGTGCCAGCATGTCAGTTAGCAATCAGCCCCAGCATTTT	CASMSVSNQPQHF
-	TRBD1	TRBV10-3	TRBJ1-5	TGTGCCTCGCAGGACAGGGGAGCCAATAGCAATCAGCCCCAGCATTTT	CASQDRGANSNQPQHF
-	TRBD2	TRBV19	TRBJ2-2	TGTGCCAGTAGTAACGACCTAGCGGGGTGGACCGGGGAGCTGTTTTTT	CASSNDLAGWTGELFF
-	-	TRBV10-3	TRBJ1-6	TGTGCCATCAGTGAGTCGAATAGACCGGCTGATAATTCACCCCTCCACTTT	CAISESNRPADNSPLHF
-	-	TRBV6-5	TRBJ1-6	TGTGCCAGCACCTCTAGTAGCTCCTATAATTCACCCCTCCACTTT	CASTSSSSYNSPLHF
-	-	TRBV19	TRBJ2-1	TGTGCCAGCACAGAGGCGGGTTATACGGGAAATGAGCAGTTCTTC	CASTEAGYTGNEQFF
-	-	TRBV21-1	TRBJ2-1	TGTGCCAGCAGACAATATCAGGGGAGGTTCTACAATGAGCAGTTCTTC	CASRQYQGRFYNEQFF
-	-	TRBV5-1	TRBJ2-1	TGCGCCAGCAGCTTGGTTCGGAGCTCCTACAATGAGCAGTTCTTC	CASSLVRSSYNEQFF
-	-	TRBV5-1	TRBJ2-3	TGCGCCAGCAGCTTGCCGGGAAACACAGATACGCAGTATTTT	CASSLPGNTDTQYF
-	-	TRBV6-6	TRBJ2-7	TGTGCCAGCAGTTACCGTCAAACAGCGACCTACGAGCAGTACTTC	CASSYRQTATYEQYF
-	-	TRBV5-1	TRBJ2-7	TGCGCCAGCAGCTTGGCCCCAACTAGCCGAAGCTCCTACGAGCAGTACTTC	CASSLAPTSRSSYEQYF
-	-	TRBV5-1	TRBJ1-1	TGCGCCAGCACGAAAGGGTTCAGTGGGAACACTGAAGCTTTCTTT	CASTKGFSGNTEAFF
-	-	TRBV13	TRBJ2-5	TGTGCCAGCAGCCCTAAACAGGATCGAGAGACCCAGTACTTC	CASSPKQDRETQYF
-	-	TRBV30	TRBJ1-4	TGTGCCTGGAGTCCCCTTGGGGGGGACATGATATTT	CAWSPLGGDMIF
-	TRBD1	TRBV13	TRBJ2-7	TGTGCCAGCAGCCAGGGACAGGGAGGATACGAGCAGTACTTC	CASSQGQGGYEQYF
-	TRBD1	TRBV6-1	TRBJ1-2	TGTGCCAGCACCGAAGGGGAGGGGGCCGGCTACACCTTC	CASTEGEGAGYTF
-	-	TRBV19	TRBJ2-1	TGTGCCAGTAGTATACCGGGGTCCTACAATGAGCAGTTCTTC	CASSIPGSYNEQFF
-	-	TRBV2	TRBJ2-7	TGTGCCAGCGGGTCCAATAGTAGGTACTTC	CASGSNSRYF
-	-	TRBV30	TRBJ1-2	TGTGCCTGGACGGTGGGCGGCTATGGCTACACCTTC	CAWTVGGYGYTF
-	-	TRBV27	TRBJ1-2	TGTGCCAGCAGACCTCGGGACAACTATGGCTACACCTTC	CASRPRDNYGYTF
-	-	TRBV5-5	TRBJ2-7	TGTGCCAGCAGCTTTTACCCCTCGGCAGGTATCTACGAGCAGTACTTC	CASSFYPSAGIYEQYF
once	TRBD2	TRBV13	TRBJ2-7	TGTGCCAGCAGCGCGGGGGGCACCTACGAGCAGTACTTC	CASSAGGTYEQYF
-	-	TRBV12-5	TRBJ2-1	TGTGCTAGTGGTTGGTCCTACAATGAGCAGTTCTTC	CASGWSYNEQFF
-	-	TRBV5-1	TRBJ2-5	TGCGCCAGCAGCTCCCAGATTAACACCAAAGAGACCCAGTACTTC	CASSSQINTKETQYF
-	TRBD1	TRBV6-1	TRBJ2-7	TGTGCCAGCAGTGAAGCAAGACAGGGCTACGAGCAGTACTTC	CASSEARQGYEQYF
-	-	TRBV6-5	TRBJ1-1	TGTGCCAGCAGTTACTCTCAGGGGAAGAAGGACACTGAAGCTTTCTTT	CASSYSQGKKDTEAFF
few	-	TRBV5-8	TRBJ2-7	TGTGCCAGCAGCGACCCGACAGTGTCCTACGAGCAGTACTTC	CASSDPTVSYEQYF
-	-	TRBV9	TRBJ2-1	TGTGCCAGCAGCGTAGGAGGGAGACTCGACAATGAGCAGTTCTTC	CASSVGGRLDNEQFF
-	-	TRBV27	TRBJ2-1	TGTGCCAGCAGTGTAGGCTCCTACAATGAGCAGTTCTTC	CASSVGSYNEQFF
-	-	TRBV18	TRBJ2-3	TGTGCCAGCTCACCACCGGCCCAGTCCACAGATACGCAGTATTTT	CASSPPAQSTDTQYF
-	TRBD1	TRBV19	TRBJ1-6	TGTGCCAGTAGTATCGGGGAAGGGGGCCGGTATTCACCCCTCCACTTT	CASSIGEGGRYSPLHF
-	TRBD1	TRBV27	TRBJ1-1	TGTGCCAGCAGTTTAGCGCCGGGACAGGGTTCGATGAACACTGAAGCTTTCTTT	CASSLAPGQGSMNTEAFF
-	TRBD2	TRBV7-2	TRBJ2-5	TGTGCCAGCAGCTTAGTTTTAAGCGGGGGCCGCCAAGAGACCCAGTACTTC	CASSLVLSGGRQETQYF